Following are 11 T cell receptor beta chains from one sample sequenced in a study of T cell responses to AZD1222 COVID-19 vaccine. Clones were read by immunoSEQ multiplex PCR, and TCRdb kept only the in-frame ones, dropping some. This sample has about 160,000 clones, with approximately 92% found just once. The sequencing used peripheral blood, collected on day 0 of AZD1222 vaccination. The receptors were sampled from an adult in good health.

This chain uses TRBV5-4 with TRBJ1-1, with D possibly being TRBD1 (5 bases). CDR3 length: 13 residues. Germline V gene data show CDR1 as SGHNT and CDR2 as YYREEE (reference sequence). Trimming stripped 4 bases from V and 1 base from J, with 8 bases between. In DNA, the CDR3 is TGTGCCAGCAGCCCAGGGTGGAACACTGAAGCTTTCTTT. Its protein is CASSPGWNTEAFF. The whole variable domain, filled in from reference TRBV5-4 and TRBJ1-1, reads ETGVTQSPTHLIKTRGQQVTLRCSSQSGHNTVSWYQQALGQGPQFIFQYYREEENGRGNFPPRFSGLQFPNYSSELNVNALELDDSALYLCASSPGWNTEAFFGQGTRLTVV.

This clone has only one observation. The chain combines TRBV9 with TRBJ2-4; D remains unclear. The CDR3 has 16 residues. Trimming stripped 1 base from V and 0 bases from J, with 11 bases between. CDR1 SGDLS and CDR2 YYNGEE come from the germline V gene. DNA for the CDR3: TGTGCCAGCAGCGTATCATCTCACATAGCCAAAAACATTCAGTACTTC. It is translated as CASSVSSHIAKNIQYF. The full variable domain, its missing parts supplied by reference TRBV9 and TRBJ2-4, is DSGVTQTPKHLITATGQRVTLRCSPRSGDLSVYWYQQSLDQGLQFLIQYYNGEERAKGNILERFSAQQFPDLHSELNLSSLELGDSALYFCASSVSSHIAKNIQYFGAGTRLSVL.

This clone was counted between two and nine times. V gene TRBV5-1 combines with J gene TRBJ2-3; TRBD1 might be the D (6 bases). CDR1 is SGHRS, CDR2 YFSETQ, per germline. V lost 0 bases and J 2 bases, leaving 7 bases between the germline ends. The CDR3 loop spans 14 amino acids. The CDR3 loop reads CASSLDRDTDTQYF. In DNA form, the CDR3 reads TGCGCCAGCAGCTTGGACAGGGACACAGATACGCAGTATTTT. The full variable domain, with the rest looked up from reference TRBV5-1 and TRBJ2-3, is KAGVTQTPRYLIKTRGQQVTLSCSPISGHRSVSWYQQTPGQGLQFLFEYFSETQRNKGNFPGRFSGRQFSNSRSEMNVSTLELGDSALYLCASSLDRDTDTQYFGPGTRLTVL.

The rearrangement uses TRBV9 and TRBJ2-5; the match to TRBD2 covers 11 bases. CDR1 is SGDLS, CDR2 YYNGEE, per germline. The CDR3 consists of 14 residues. V was clipped by 3 bases and J by 4 bases; unmatched bases: 2. Here the CDR3 reads CASSDTSGGETQYF. Written as DNA, the CDR3 is TGTGCCAGCAGCGACACTAGCGGGGGAGAGACCCAGTACTTC.

J is TRBJ2-5 and V is TRBV7-2, with a tentative D call TRBD2 (7 bases). Trimming took off 5 bases at V and 5 bases at J, with 24 bases between the two ends. CDR1 SGHTA and CDR2 FQGNSA come from the germline V gene. The CDR3 has 17 residues. CDR3 in amino acids: CASSLRSWGGARETQYF. The DNA of the CDR3 is TGTGCCAGCAGCCTGCGCTCTTGGGGGGGGGCCCGGGAGACCCAGTACTTC.

The sample holds one count of this clone. The chain couples TRBV5-5 to TRBJ2-7; 9 bases are a match to TRBD2. There are 15 residues in the CDR3. V lost 1 base and J lost 2; bases outside the gene matches: 4. CDR1 and CDR2 from the germline V gene are SGHKS and YYEKEE (reference sequence). The CDR3 nucleotides are TGTGCCAGCAGCTTGCTCCTAGCGGGGACCTACGAGCAGTACTTC. Amino acids: CASSLLLAGTYEQYF.

CDR3 DNA: TGCAGCGTAGGGCTGACAGGGTCGAGGGGGACCCAGTACTTC. It specifies CSVGLTGSRGTQYF. The rearrangement links TRBV29-1 to TRBJ2-5, with TRBD1 matching over 7 bases. Looked up from germline, CDR1 is SQVTM and CDR2 is ANQGSEA. The CDR3 runs 14 residues. The J segment lost 7 bases and the V segment lost 6 bases, leaving 14 bases of the junction unmatched.

The count of this clone is one. The V call is TRBV30, the J call TRBJ1-6, with TRBD1 as a possible D gene (6 bases). In germline, CDR1 is GTSNPN, CDR2 SVGIG (reference sequence). Between the trimmed V and J ends, which lost 0 bases and 11 bases, there was a span of 11 bases. This CDR3 has 13 residues. In DNA form, the CDR3 reads TGTGCCTGGAGTGTAGGGGGGAGGACACCCCTCCACTTT. Translation: CAWSVGGRTPLHF.

CDR3 amino acids: CASSQGQGQSTDTQYF. For the CDR3, the DNA is TGTGCCAGCAGCCAAGGACAGGGTCAAAGCACAGATACGCAGTATTTT. The rearrangement uses TRBV3-1 (or the pseudogene TRBV3-2) and TRBJ2-3; 7 nucleotides line up with TRBD1. V shed 1 base, J shed 0 bases, and the junction held 4 bases outside the gene matches. CDR1 and CDR2 (germline): LGHDT, YNNKEL (reference sequence). This CDR3 is built from 16 residues.

The rearrangement uses TRBV5-4 and TRBJ1-1; TRBD1 aligns across 8 bases. V lost 5 bases to trimming and J lost 2 bases; unmatched junction nucleotides: 8. Germline V gene data show CDR1 as SGHNT and CDR2 as YYREEE (reference sequence). The CDR3 covers 15 residues. This CDR3 reads CASRPDRGGNTEAFF. The CDR3 coding sequence is TGTGCCAGCAGACCCGACAGGGGAGGAAACACTGAAGCTTTCTTT.

This chain links TRBV5-8 with TRBJ2-7; TRBD1 agrees at 10 bases. V was clipped by 2 bases and J by 5 bases; unmatched bases: 4. This CDR3 region has 14 residues. Germline V CDR1 and CDR2: SGHTS, YDEGEE. This chain's CDR3 is CASSFGTGVHEQYF. For the CDR3, the DNA is TGTGCCAGCAGCTTTGGGACAGGGGTCCACGAGCAGTACTTC.